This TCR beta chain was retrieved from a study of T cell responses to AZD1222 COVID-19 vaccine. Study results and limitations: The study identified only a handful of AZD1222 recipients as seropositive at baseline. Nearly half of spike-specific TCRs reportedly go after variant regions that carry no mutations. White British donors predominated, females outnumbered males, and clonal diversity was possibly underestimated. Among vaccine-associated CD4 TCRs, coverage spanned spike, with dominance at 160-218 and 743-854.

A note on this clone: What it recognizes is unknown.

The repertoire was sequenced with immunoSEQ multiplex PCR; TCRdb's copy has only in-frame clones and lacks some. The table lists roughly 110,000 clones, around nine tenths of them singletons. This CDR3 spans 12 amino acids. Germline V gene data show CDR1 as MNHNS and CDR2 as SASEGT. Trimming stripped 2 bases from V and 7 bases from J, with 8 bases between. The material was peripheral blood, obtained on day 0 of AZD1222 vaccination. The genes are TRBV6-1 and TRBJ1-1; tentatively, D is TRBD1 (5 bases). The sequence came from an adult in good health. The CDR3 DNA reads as TGTGCCAGCAGTGAAAGGAGGGGTGAAGCTTTCTTT. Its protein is CASSERRGEAFF.